These 10 T cell receptor beta chains share one sample of origin, sequenced in a study of vaccination and CD4 T cells after COVID-19. With the Oncomine TCR Beta short-read assay, DNA from cultured CD4+ T cells was sequenced. Cultured CD4+ T cells were the source of extracted genomic DNA. MiXCR was run by TCRdb on the PCR reads, yielding one entry per CDR3 protein. The sample gives some 10,000 distinct CDR3 sequences, approximately 35% of which show up once; less than 20% is in the top ten. Treatment in this sample: roughly 10-day PBMC culture with coronavirus spike peptide pools or control peptides (ViraFEST assay). Gathered ahead of the COVID-19 pandemic (2011-2018) were the CD4+ T cells of the unexposed donor. Antigen specificity for these receptors is unknown. Sequences were obtained from CD4+ T cells from blood, cultured in vitro. The receptors here all came from a human donor in good health.

This clonotype appeared a few times. The J gene is TRBJ1-5, the V gene TRBV6-1, with no clear D. The CDR3 loop spans 14 amino acids. From germline, CDR1 is MNHNS and CDR2 SASEGT. With 5 bases removed from V and 3 bases from J, the gap between germline ends came to 11 bases. The CDR3 DNA sequence: TGTGCCAGCAGTCCTCACCGGGACAATCAGCCCCAGCATTTT. This codes for CASSPHRDNQPQHF.

This clonotype was recorded a few times. The CDR3 region is CSAPGRDYGYTF. The CDR3, as DNA: TGCAGTGCCCCTGGACGTGACTATGGCTACACCTTC. The chain joins TRBV20-1 to TRBJ1-2, with no clear D. This CDR3 has 12 amino acids. Between the trimmed V and J ends, which lost 6 bases and 3 bases, there was a span of 11 bases. From germline, CDR1 is DFQATT and CDR2 SNEGSKA (reference sequence).

This clonotype occurred a few times. The chain links TRBV6-1 to TRBJ1-6; TRBD1 matches 8 bases. The V segment lost 10 bases and the J segment 6 bases; nucleotides outside the gene matches: 8. This CDR3 region has 14 residues. CDR1 and CDR2 from the germline V gene are MNHNS and SASEGT. Written as DNA, the CDR3 is TGTGCCACACGTCCAGGGGGCGTTAATTCACCCCTCCACTTT. It codes for CATRPGGVNSPLHF.

V gene TRBV7-9 combines with J gene TRBJ2-2; 7 bases match TRBD1. The length of the CDR3 is 14 residues. Germline loops: CDR1 SEHNR, CDR2 FQNEAQ (reference sequence). V shed 10 bases and J 0 bases; nucleotides not matched to a gene: 5. CDR3 sequence: CATHDRANTGELFF. CDR3 DNA sequence: TGTGCCACCCACGACAGGGCGAACACCGGGGAGCTGTTTTTT.

This sequence joins TRBV5-1 and TRBJ1-1, with D possibly being TRBD1 (6 bases). Germline V CDR1 and CDR2: SGHRS, YFSETQ. The CDR3 runs 13 residues. V shed 0 bases and J shed 5 bases, with 8 bases lying between them. The CDR3 sequence: CASSLDRETEAFF. The DNA of the CDR3 is TGCGCCAGCAGCTTGGACAGGGAAACTGAAGCTTTCTTT. The full variable domain, rest sourced from reference TRBV5-1 and TRBJ1-1, is KAGVTQTPRYLIKTRGQQVTLSCSPISGHRSVSWYQQTPGQGLQFLFEYFSETQRNKGNFPGRFSGRQFSNSRSEMNVSTLELGDSALYLCASSLDRETEAFFGQGTRLTVV.

In its sample, this clonotype ranks as medium-sized. The genes are TRBV27 and TRBJ1-1, with TRBD1 as a possible D gene (5 bases). The germline V gene encodes CDR1 MNHEY and CDR2 SMNVEV (reference sequence). The germline V and J ends were trimmed by 6 bases and 6 bases, with 11 bases remaining between them. This CDR3 has 12 amino acids. The CDR3 coding sequence is TGTGCCAGCAGGGGGACGGCCCCTGAAGCTTTCTTT. This translates into CASRGTAPEAFF.

The chain joins TRBV28 to TRBJ2-6, with D tentatively TRBD2 (6 bases). The V gene lost 5 bases and the J gene lost 4 bases, with 12 bases spanning the gap. CDR1 and CDR2 from the germline V gene are MDHEN and SYDVKM. This CDR3 contains 15 residues. CDR3 amino acids: CASSPAGSGANVLTF. Written as DNA, the CDR3 is TGTGCCAGCAGTCCGGCGGGGTCGGGGGCCAACGTCCTGACTTTC.

This clonotype was seen more than once but under ten times. The rearrangement links TRBV27 to TRBJ1-1; TRBD1 matches 9 bases. Germline CDR1 MNHEY, CDR2 SMNVEV (reference sequence). CDR3 length: 15 residues. V trimming: 4 bases; J trimming: 2 bases; junction bases outside the gene matches: 5. The CDR3 loop reads CASSSGTGPNTEAFF. DNA for the CDR3: TGTGCCAGCAGTTCAGGGACAGGGCCTAACACTGAAGCTTTCTTT.

The rearrangement uses TRBV20-1 and TRBJ2-1; TRBD2 agrees at 11 bases. There are 18 residues in the CDR3. The V and J ends lost 1 base and 0 bases, in that order; junction bases with no gene match: 8. Germline V CDR1 and CDR2: DFQATT, SNEGSKA (reference sequence). The CDR3 DNA reads as TGCAGTGCTAGAGGGACTAGCGGGTTTTTAAGCTCCTACAATGAGCAGTTCTTC. Protein product: CSARGTSGFLSSYNEQFF.

This clonotype appeared a few times. The V gene is TRBV15, the J gene TRBJ1-2; the match to TRBD1 covers 10 bases. Germline values: CDR1 LNHNV, CDR2 YYDKDF (reference sequence). The CDR3 has 17 amino acids. V lost 1 base and J lost 3; bases outside the gene matches: 8. DNA of the CDR3: TGTGCCACCAGCAGAGTATTGACAGGGGGCGCGGACTATGGCTACACCTTC. Translating it yields CATSRVLTGGADYGYTF. The entire variable domain, with the rest obtained from reference TRBV15 and TRBJ1-2, is as follows: DAMVIQNPRYQVTQFGKPVTLSCSQTLNHNVMYWYQQKSSQAPKLLFHYYDKDFNNEADTPDNFQSRRPNTSFCFLDIRSPGLGDTAMYLCATSRVLTGGADYGYTFGSGTRLTVV.